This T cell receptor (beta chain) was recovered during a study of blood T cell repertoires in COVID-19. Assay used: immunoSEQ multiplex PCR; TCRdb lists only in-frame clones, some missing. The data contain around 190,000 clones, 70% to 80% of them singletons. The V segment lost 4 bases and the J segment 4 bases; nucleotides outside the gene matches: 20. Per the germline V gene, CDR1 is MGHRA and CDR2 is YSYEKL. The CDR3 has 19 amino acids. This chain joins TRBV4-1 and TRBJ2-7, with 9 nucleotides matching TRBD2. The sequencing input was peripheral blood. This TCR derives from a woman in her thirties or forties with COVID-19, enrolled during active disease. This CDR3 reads CASSLSPLPRLAVNYEQYF. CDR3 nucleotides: TGCGCCAGCAGCCTATCCCCTCTCCCTAGACTAGCGGTAAATTACGAGCAGTACTTC.